These 6 T cell receptor beta chains were all obtained from the same sample, sequenced in a study of blood T cell repertoires in COVID-19. Clones were sequenced by immunoSEQ multiplex PCR, and TCRdb holds only the in-frame ones, with some missing. The table shows approximately 200,000 clones, with around 79% occurring only once. Sample: peripheral blood. Source of these receptors: a man in his fifties or sixties with active or convalescent COVID-19.

This clone was seen a handful of times. The chain couples TRBV12-2 to TRBJ1-3. TRBV12-2 has pseudogene status. The CDR3 has 14 amino acids. The CDR3 nucleotides are TGTGCAAGTCGGACACCGAGGGCTGGAAACACCATATATTTT. It is translated as CASRTPRAGNTIYF.

The CDR3 bases are TGTGCCAGCAGCGTAGAGGGGGCGCGCTCCTACGAGCAGTACTTC. Its translation: CASSVEGARSYEQYF. The chain links TRBV9 to TRBJ2-7, with 7 positions matching TRBD1. Germline-derived CDR1 and CDR2 are SGDLS and YYNGEE. This CDR3 is built from 15 residues. The J segment lost 0 bases and the V segment lost 0 bases, leaving 3 bases of the junction unmatched.

This chain uses TRBV7-9 with TRBJ2-7, with TRBD2 identical over 14 bases. This CDR3 spans 14 amino acids. Germline V gene sequence: CDR1 SEHNR, CDR2 FQNEAQ (reference sequence). The J segment lost 6 bases and the V segment lost 5 bases, leaving 3 bases of the junction unmatched. The CDR3 spells CASSAGLAGAEQYF. In nucleotides, the CDR3 is TGTGCCAGCAGCGCGGGACTAGCGGGAGCCGAGCAGTACTTC. The full variable domain, in which reference TRBV7-9 and TRBJ2-7 provide the parts outside the CDR3, is DTGVSQNPRHKITKRGQNVTFRCDPISEHNRLYWYRQTLGQGPEFLTYFQNEAQLEKSRLLSDRFSAERPKGSFSTLEIQRTEQGDSAMYLCASSAGLAGAEQYFGPGTRLTVT.

This clone has a handful of counts. V and J are TRBV7-8 and TRBJ2-1; the match to TRBD2 covers 12 bases. The CDR3 contains 17 residues. CDR1 and CDR2 from the germline V gene are SGHVS and FQNEAQ. V shed 5 bases and J 10 bases; nucleotides not matched to a gene: 15. CDR3 sequence reads: CASSPRRTGLAGREQFF. The CDR3 DNA reads TGTGCCAGCAGCCCCCGACGGACAGGACTAGCGGGACGGGAGCAGTTCTTC. Together with reference TRBV7-8 and TRBJ2-1, the CDR3 gives the full variable domain: GAGVSQSPRYKVAKRGQDVALRCDPISGHVSLFWYQQALGQGPEFLTYFQNEAQLDKSGLPSDRFFAERPEGSVSTLKIQRTQQEDSAVYLCASSPRRTGLAGREQFFGPGTRLTVL.

The sample holds a few counts of this clone. The rearrangement uses TRBV28 and TRBJ2-7, with 10 bases that match TRBD1. Looked up from germline, CDR1 is MDHEN and CDR2 is SYDVKM. This CDR3 spans 14 amino acids. V lost 3 bases, J lost 3 bases, and 2 bases stayed unmatched. Here the CDR3 DNA reads TGTGCCAGCAGTTTGACAGGGGGCTACTACGAGCAGTACTTC. Its translation: CASSLTGGYYEQYF. Full variable domain (outside the CDR3, taken from reference TRBV28 and TRBJ2-7): DVKVTQSSRYLVKRTGEKVFLECVQDMDHENMFWYRQDPGLGLRLIYFSYDVKMKEKGDIPEGYSVSREKKERFSLILESASTNQTSMYLCASSLTGGYYEQYFGPGTRLTVT.

J is TRBJ2-3 and V is TRBV9, with TRBD2 as a possible D gene (7 bases). Germline V CDR1 and CDR2: SGDLS, YYNGEE. CDR3 length equals 17 residues. V was clipped by 3 bases and J by 5 bases, with 22 bases between them. The CDR3 DNA is TGTGCCAGCAGCGCCCTAGGGGGGGCGGGAGCTCGAGATACGCAGTATTTT. Its translation is CASSALGGAGARDTQYF.